A selection of T cell receptor beta chains follows, all from one sample in a study of T cell responses to AZD1222 COVID-19 vaccine. Sequencing was performed with immunoSEQ multiplex PCR; in TCRdb, only in-frame clones are kept and a portion is missing. In the table there are some 200,000 clones, over 85% of which are singletons. Here the sequenced sample was peripheral blood, taken 28 days after the second AZD1222 dose. The origin of the receptors is an adult who received the AZD1222 COVID-19 vaccine. CDR3s include the opening cysteine and the closing phenylalanine or tryptophan.

j_call	v_call	cdr3_aa
TRBJ2-1	TRBV2	CASTGTGNEQFF
TRBJ2-5	TRBV7-9	CASSLGGRLAVNQETQYF
TRBJ1-3	TRBV9	CASSVVPVSGNTIYF
TRBJ1-5	TRBV5-6	CASSADGGNQPQHF
TRBJ1-1	TRBV3-1/TRBV3-2	CASSYGLLNTEAFF
TRBJ1-2	TRBV4-1	CASSQDPDRGNGYTF
TRBJ1-2	TRBV28	CASSLSEGYTF
TRBJ1-3	TRBV24-1	CATSESHYSGNTIYF
TRBJ1-2	TRBV29-1	CSAGLIGGYTF
TRBJ1-6	TRBV9	CASSVAGDSPLHF
TRBJ2-3	TRBV13	CASSKPPGQADTQYF
TRBJ1-6	TRBV7-9	CASSPTGFSPLHF
TRBJ1-5	TRBV15	CATSRDSQRQPQHF
TRBJ1-1	TRBV10-3	CATCDRPNTEAFF
TRBJ1-2	TRBV12-3/TRBV12-4	CASSLGQIYGYTF
TRBJ2-7	TRBV11-1	CASSLTDRASSYEQYF
TRBJ1-2	TRBV6-5	CASSYFGDRLYGYTF
TRBJ1-4	TRBV27	CASSFAGGNEKLFF
TRBJ1-2	TRBV29-1	CSVEEPGRRIYGYTF
TRBJ1-2	TRBV6-5	CASSYTGPNYGYTF
TRBJ1-1	TRBV3-1/TRBV3-2	CASSQRQGNTEAFF
TRBJ1-1	TRBV29-1	CSVTSGGRMNTEAFF
TRBJ1-2	TRBV2	CASKIRQALSNYGYTF
TRBJ1-2	TRBV2	CASSASPANYGYTF
TRBJ1-4	TRBV12-5	CASGFGTKNEKLFF
TRBJ2-1	TRBV10-2	CASSGQGAGQFF
TRBJ1-4	TRBV7-9	CASSWGPLNEKLFF
TRBJ2-7	TRBV2	CASSESIGIHEQYF
TRBJ2-5	TRBV7-8	CASSSRTGGGTQYF
TRBJ1-2	TRBV6-2/TRBV6-3	CASSYSTGNAGYTF
TRBJ1-4	TRBV5-1	CASSPTGQESEKLFF
TRBJ1-2	TRBV28	CASSSQRDDGYTF
TRBJ1-2	TRBV7-3	CASSLDGNYGYTF
TRBJ1-1	TRBV5-1	CASSLSGGQNTEAFF
TRBJ1-1	TRBV2	CASSEEQGGPEAFF
TRBJ2-2	TRBV19	CASSIKTGTSTGELFF
TRBJ1-4	TRBV28	CASSPAGTLSEKLFF
TRBJ1-1	TRBV18	CASSPPSDTEAFF
TRBJ1-2	TRBV6-5	CASFIRNYGYTF
TRBJ2-5	TRBV5-4	CASSPGLAGETQYF
TRBJ2-2	TRBV15	CATSDPGTGNTGELFF
TRBJ2-5	TRBV15	CATSRTTGQETQYF
TRBJ1-2	TRBV30	CAWSVREGIIGYTF
TRBJ2-1	TRBV5-6	CASSVDRGNEQFF
TRBJ2-7	TRBV25-1	CASSAWAETGLYEQYF
TRBJ1-2	TRBV14	CASSQDVGGYTF
TRBJ1-3	TRBV4-3	CASSQAHSRGTGNTIYF
TRBJ2-1	TRBV10-2	CASKESDNHNEQFF
TRBJ2-5	TRBV9	CASSVGLAEQETQYF